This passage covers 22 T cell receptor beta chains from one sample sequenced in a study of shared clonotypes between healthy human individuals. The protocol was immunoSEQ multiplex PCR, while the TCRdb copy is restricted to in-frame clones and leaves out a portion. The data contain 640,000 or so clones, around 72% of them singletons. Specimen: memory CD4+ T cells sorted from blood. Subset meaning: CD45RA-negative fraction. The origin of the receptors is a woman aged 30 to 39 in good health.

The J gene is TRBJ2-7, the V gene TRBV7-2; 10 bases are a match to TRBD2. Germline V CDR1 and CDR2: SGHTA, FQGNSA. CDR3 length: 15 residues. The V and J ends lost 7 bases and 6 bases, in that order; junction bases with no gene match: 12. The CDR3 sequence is CASTNSGRARTEQYF. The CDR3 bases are TGTGCCAGCACCAACAGCGGGAGGGCTAGAACCGAGCAGTACTTC. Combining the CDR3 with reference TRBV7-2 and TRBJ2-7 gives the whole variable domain GAGVSQSPSNKVTEKGKDVELRCDPISGHTALYWYRQSLGQGLEFLIYFQGNSAPDKSGLPSDRFSAERTGGSVSTLTIQRTQQEDSAVYLCASTNSGRARTEQYFGPGTRLTVT.

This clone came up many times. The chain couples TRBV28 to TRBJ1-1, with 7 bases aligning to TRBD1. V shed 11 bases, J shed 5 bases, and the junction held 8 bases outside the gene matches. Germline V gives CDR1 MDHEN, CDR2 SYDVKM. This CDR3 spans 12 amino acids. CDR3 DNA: TGTGCCGCGACAGGGAAGATAACTGAAGCTTTCTTT. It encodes CAATGKITEAFF.

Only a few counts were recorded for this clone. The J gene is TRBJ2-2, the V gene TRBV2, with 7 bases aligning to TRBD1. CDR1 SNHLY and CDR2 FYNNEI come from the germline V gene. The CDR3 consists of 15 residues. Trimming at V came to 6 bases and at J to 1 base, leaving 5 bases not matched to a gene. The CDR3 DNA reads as TGTGCCAGCAGAGCCGGGACAGAGAACACCGGGGAGCTGTTTTTT. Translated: CASRAGTENTGELFF. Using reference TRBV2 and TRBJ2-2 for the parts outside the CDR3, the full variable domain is EPEVTQTPSHQVTQMGQEVILRCVPISNHLYFYWYRQILGQKVEFLVSFYNNEISEKSEIFDDQFSVERPDGSNFTLKIRSTKLEDSAMYFCASRAGTENTGELFFGEGSRLTVL.

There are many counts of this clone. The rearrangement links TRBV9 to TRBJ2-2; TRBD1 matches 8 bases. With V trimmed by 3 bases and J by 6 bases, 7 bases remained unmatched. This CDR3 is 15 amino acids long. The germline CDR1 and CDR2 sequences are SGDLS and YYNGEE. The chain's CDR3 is CASSADRVRAGELFF. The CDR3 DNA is TGTGCCAGCAGCGCGGACAGGGTGAGGGCCGGGGAGCTGTTTTTT.

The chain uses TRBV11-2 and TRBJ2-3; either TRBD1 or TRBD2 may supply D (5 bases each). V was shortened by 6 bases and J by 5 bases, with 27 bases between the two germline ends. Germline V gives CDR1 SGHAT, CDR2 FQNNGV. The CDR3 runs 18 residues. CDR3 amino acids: CASSQLRDDPLGRDTQYF. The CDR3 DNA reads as TGTGCCAGCAGTCAACTCCGGGACGACCCGCTGGGGAGAGATACGCAGTATTTT.

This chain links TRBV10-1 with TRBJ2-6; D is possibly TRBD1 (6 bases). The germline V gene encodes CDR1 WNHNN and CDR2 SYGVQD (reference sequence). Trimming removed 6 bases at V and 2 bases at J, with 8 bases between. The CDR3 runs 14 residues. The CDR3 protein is CASSEGAGANVLTF. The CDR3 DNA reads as TGCGCCAGCAGCGAGGGGGCTGGGGCCAACGTCCTGACTTTC.

CDR3 loop: CASSPWQGGPNEQFF. CDR3 in DNA: TGTGCCAGCTCACCTTGGCAGGGGGGTCCGAATGAGCAGTTCTTC. The J gene is TRBJ2-1, the V gene TRBV18, with D possibly TRBD1 on 7 matching bases. This CDR3 is 15 amino acids long. The V and J ends lost 3 bases and 7 bases respectively, with 16 bases between them. Germline loops: CDR1 KGHSH, CDR2 LQKENI.

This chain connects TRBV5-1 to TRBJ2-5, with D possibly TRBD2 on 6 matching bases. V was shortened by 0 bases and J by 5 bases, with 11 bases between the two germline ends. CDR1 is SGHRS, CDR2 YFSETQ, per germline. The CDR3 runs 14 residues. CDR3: CASSLAGVGETQYF. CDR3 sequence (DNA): TGCGCCAGCAGCTTGGCGGGAGTCGGCGAGACCCAGTACTTC.

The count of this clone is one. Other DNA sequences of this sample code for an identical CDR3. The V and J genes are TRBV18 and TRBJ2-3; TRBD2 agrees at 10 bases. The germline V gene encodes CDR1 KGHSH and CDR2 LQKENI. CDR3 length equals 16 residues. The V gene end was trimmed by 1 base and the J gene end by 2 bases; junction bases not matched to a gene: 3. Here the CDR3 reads CASSPLAGGPTDTQYF. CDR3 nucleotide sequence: TGTGCCAGCTCACCACTAGCGGGGGGCCCCACAGATACGCAGTATTTT.

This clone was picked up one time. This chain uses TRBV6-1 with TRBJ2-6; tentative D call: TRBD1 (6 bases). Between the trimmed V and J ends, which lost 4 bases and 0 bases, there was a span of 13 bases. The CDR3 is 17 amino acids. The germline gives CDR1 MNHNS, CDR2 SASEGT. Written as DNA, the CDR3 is TGTGCCAGCAGTGTCGAGGGACAAATCTCTGGGGCCAACGTCCTGACTTTC. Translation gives CASSVEGQISGANVLTF.

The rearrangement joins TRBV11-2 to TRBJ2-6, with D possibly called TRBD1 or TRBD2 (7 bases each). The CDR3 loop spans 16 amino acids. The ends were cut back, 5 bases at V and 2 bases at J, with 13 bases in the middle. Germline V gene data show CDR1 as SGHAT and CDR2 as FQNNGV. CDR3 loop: CASSQTGRAGANVLTF. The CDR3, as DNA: TGTGCCAGCAGCCAGACAGGGAGGGCTGGGGCCAACGTCCTGACTTTC.

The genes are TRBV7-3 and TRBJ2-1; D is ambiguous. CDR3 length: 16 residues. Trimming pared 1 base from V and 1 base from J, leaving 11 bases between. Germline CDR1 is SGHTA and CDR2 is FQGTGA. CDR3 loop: CASSLNSDPSYNEQFF. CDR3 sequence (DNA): TGTGCCAGCAGCTTAAACTCGGATCCGTCCTACAATGAGCAGTTCTTC. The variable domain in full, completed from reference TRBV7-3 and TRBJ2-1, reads GAGVSQTPSNKVTEKGKYVELRCDPISGHTALYWYRQSLGQGPEFLIYFQGTGAADDSGLPNDRFFAVRPEGSVSTLKIQRTERGDSAVYLCASSLNSDPSYNEQFFGPGTRLTVL.

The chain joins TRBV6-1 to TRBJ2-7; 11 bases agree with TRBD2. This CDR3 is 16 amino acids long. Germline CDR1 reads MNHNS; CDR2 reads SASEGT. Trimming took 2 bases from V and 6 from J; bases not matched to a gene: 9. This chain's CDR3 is CASSETLSGRAREQYF. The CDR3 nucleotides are TGTGCCAGCAGTGAAACCCTTAGCGGGAGGGCCCGCGAGCAGTACTTC.

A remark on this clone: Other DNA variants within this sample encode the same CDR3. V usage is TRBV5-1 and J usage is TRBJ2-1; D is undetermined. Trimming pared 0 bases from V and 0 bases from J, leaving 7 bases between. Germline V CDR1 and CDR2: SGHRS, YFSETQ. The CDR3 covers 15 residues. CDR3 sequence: CASSLDRSSYNEQFF. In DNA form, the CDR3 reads TGCGCCAGCAGCTTGGATCGGTCCTCCTACAATGAGCAGTTCTTC.

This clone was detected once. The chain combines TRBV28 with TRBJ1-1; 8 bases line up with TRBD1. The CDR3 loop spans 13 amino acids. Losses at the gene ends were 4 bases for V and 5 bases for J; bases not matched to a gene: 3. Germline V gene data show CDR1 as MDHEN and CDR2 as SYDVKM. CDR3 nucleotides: TGTGCCAGCAGTTCCAGGGGGCAAACTGAAGCTTTCTTT. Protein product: CASSSRGQTEAFF.

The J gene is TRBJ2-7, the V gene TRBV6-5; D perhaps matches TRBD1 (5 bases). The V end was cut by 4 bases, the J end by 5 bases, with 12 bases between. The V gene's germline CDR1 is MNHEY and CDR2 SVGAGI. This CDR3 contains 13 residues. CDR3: CASSSRVSHEQYF. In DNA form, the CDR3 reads TGTGCCAGCAGTTCCAGGGTAAGCCACGAGCAGTACTTC.

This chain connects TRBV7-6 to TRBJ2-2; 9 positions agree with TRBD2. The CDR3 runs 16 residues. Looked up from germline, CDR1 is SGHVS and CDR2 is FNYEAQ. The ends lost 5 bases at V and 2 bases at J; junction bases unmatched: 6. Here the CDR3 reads CASSAGTSHNTGELFF. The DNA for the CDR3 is TGTGCCAGCAGCGCGGGGACTAGCCATAACACCGGGGAGCTGTTTTTT.

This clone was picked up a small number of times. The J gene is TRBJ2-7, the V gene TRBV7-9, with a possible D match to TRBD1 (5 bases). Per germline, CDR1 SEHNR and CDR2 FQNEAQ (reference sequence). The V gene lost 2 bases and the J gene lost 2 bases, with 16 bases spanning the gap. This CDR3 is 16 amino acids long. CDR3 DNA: TGTGCCAGCAGCTTAAGCTTAGGGGCCGAAGCCTACGAGCAGTACTTC. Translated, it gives CASSLSLGAEAYEQYF.

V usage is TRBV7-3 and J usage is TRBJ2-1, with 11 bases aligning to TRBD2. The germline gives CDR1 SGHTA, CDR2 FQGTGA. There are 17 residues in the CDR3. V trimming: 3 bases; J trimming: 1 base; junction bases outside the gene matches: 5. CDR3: CASSLIAGGTSYNEQFF. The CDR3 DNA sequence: TGTGCCAGCAGCTTGATAGCGGGAGGGACTTCCTACAATGAGCAGTTCTTC.

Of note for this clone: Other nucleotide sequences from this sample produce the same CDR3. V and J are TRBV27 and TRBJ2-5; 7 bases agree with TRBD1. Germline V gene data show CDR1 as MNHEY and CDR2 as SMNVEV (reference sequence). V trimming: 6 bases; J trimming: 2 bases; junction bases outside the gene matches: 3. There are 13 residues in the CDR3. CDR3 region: CASRTTGQETQYF. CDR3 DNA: TGTGCCAGCAGAACGACAGGGCAAGAGACCCAGTACTTC.

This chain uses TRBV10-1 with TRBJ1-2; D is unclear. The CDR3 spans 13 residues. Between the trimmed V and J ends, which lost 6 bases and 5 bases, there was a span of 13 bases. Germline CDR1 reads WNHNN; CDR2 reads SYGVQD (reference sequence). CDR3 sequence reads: CASSSGREYGYTF. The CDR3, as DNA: TGCGCCAGCAGCTCCGGACGGGAATATGGCTACACCTTC.

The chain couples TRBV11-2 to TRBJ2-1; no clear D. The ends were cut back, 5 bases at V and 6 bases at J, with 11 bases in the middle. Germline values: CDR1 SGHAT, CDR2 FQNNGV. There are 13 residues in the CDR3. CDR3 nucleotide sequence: TGTGCCAGCAGCACCTCACTACCCAATGAGCAGTTCTTC. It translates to CASSTSLPNEQFF.